This TCR beta chain originates from a study of T cell repertoires in cytomegalovirus infection. The wider study: Public TCR beta signatures provided an indication of both CMV infection and a matching HLA type. Study-wide results and limits: Ex vivo responses were dominated by HLA-C-restricted CMV-specific TCR beta clonotypes. Summed frequency of public TCR beta families distinguished CMV carriers with the relevant HLA.

As to this clonotype: As yet, its antigen is unknown.

TCRdb reprocessed the reads with MiXCR, giving one entry per CDR3 protein. The sample has 560,000 or so distinct CDR3 sequences; about 17% are singletons. V lost 6 bases, J lost 2 bases, and 4 bases lay in between. This CDR3 region has 11 residues. The germline V gene has CDR1 ENHRY and CDR2 SYGVKD. Sequenced material: CD8+ T cells from PBMCs. The TCR sequence derives from a human donor in good health (CMV status not recorded). Some clones in this sample may be carry-over from other donors' samples. V gene TRBV10-3 combines with J gene TRBJ1-2; D gene ambiguous. DNA for the CDR3: TGTGCCATCAGGAAGAACTATGGCTACACCTTC. This codes for CAIRKNYGYTF.